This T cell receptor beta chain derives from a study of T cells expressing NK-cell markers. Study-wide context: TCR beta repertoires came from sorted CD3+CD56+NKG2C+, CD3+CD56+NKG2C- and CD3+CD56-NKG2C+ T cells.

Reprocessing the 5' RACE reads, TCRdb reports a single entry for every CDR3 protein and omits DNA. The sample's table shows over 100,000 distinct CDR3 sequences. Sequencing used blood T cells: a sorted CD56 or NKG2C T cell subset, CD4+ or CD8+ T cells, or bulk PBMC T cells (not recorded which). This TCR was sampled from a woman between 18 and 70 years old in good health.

The chain's CDR3 is CSAWDTGYGYTF. This chain uses TRBV20-1 with TRBJ1-2; the D gene TCRdb calls, TRBD1, cannot be checked with no DNA. The CDR3 consists of 12 residues. Germline V gene lookup returns CDR1 DFQATT and CDR2 SNEGSKA (reference sequence).